Detailed here is one TCR beta chain. The antigen remains undetermined. Amplification used 60 Vbeta primers and 13 Jbeta primers. Method: immunoSEQ multiplex PCR; TCRdb's copy keeps in-frame clones and lacks some. There are about 97,000 clones in the sample; roughly 76% occur only once, and 3.5% to 4.5% lies in the top ten. The data originate from a study of cytomegalovirus exposure and HLA in healthy donors. Across the whole study: Drawn from HLA-typed donors, 83 million or so unique TCRs were held in an early data release.

Broader study findings: Some public TCRs appeared in many individuals, while most sequences were rare. An analysis was carried out later, and it reportedly showed fewer N-insertions in an Asian-associated ancestry cluster than the approximately 660-donor mean.

The origin of this receptor is a man in his forties in good health and CMV-seronegative. Sequencing was done on a sample of PBMCs.

Here the CDR3 DNA reads TGCGCCAGCAGCTTGGGGGACAGGGTCAATCAGCCCCAGCATTTT. Translation gives CASSLGDRVNQPQHF. The J gene is TRBJ1-5, the V gene TRBV5-1; 9 bases map to TRBD1. The CDR3 covers 15 residues. V trimming: 0 bases; J trimming: 3 bases; junction bases outside the gene matches: 1. The V gene's germline CDR1 is SGHRS and CDR2 YFSETQ.